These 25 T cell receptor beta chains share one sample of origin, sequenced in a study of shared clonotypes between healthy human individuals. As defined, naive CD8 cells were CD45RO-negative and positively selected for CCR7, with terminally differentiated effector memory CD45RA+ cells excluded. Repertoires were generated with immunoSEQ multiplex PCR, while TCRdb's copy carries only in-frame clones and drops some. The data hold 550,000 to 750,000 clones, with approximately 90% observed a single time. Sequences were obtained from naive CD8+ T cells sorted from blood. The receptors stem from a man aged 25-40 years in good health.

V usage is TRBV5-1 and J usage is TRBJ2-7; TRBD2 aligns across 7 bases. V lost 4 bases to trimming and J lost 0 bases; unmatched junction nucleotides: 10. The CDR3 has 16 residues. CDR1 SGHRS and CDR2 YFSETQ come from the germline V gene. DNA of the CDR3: TGCGCCAGCAGCGATTACAGGAGGACTAGCTCCTACGAGCAGTACTTC. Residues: CASSDYRRTSSYEQYF. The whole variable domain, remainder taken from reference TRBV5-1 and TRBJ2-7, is KAGVTQTPRYLIKTRGQQVTLSCSPISGHRSVSWYQQTPGQGLQFLFEYFSETQRNKGNFPGRFSGRQFSNSRSEMNVSTLELGDSALYLCASSDYRRTSSYEQYFGPGTRLTVT.

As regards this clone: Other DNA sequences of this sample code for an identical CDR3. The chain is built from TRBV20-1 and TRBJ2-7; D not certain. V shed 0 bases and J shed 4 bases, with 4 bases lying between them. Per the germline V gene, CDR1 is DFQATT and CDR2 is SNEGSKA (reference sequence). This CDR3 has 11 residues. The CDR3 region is CSARDLYEQYF. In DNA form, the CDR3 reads TGCAGTGCTAGAGATTTATACGAGCAGTACTTC.

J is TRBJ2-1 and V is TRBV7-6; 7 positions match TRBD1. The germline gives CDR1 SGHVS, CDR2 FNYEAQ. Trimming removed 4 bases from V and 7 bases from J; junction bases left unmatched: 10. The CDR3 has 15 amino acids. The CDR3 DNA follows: TGTGCCAGCAGCTCCCCCGCAGGGGGTACGAATGAGCAGTTCTTC. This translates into CASSSPAGGTNEQFF.

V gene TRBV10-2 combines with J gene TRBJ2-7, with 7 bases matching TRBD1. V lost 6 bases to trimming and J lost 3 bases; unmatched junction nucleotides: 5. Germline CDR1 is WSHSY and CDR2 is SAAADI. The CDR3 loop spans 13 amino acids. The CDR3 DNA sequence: TGCGCCAGCAGGGGGGACAGTATCTACGAGCAGTACTTC. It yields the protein CASRGDSIYEQYF.

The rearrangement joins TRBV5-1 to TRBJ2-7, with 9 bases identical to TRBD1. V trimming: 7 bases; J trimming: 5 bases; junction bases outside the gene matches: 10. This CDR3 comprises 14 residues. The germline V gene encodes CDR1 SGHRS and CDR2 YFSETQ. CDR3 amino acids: CASSTGTGPHEQYF. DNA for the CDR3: TGCGCCAGCTCGACCGGGACAGGGCCCCACGAGCAGTACTTC.

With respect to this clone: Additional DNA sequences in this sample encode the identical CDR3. This CDR3 reads CASSLVPGYSGANVLTF. For the CDR3, the DNA is TGTGCCAGCAGCTTAGTGCCGGGATACTCTGGGGCCAACGTCCTGACTTTC. The chain couples TRBV7-9 to TRBJ2-6, with D maybe TRBD2 (5 bases). Deletions cut 1 base from V and 0 bases from J, with 10 bases between. The CDR3 runs to 17 residues. From germline, CDR1 is SEHNR and CDR2 FQNEAQ (reference sequence).

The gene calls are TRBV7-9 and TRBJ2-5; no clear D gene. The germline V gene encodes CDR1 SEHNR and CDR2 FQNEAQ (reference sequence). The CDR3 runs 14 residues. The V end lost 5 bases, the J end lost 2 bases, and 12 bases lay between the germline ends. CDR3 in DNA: TGTGCCAGCAGCGCACCGGCCTGGCAAGAGACCCAGTACTTC. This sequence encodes CASSAPAWQETQYF.

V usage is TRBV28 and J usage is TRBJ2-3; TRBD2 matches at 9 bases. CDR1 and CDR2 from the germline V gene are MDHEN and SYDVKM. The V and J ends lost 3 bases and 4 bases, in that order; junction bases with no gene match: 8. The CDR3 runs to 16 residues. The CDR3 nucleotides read TGTGCCAGCAGTTTGGGGGCCGGGACTAGCTCAGATACGCAGTATTTT. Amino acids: CASSLGAGTSSDTQYF.

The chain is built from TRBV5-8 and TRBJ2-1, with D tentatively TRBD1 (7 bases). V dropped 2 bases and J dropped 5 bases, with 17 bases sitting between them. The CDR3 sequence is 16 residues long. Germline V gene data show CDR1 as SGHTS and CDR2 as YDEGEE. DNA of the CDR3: TGTGCCAGCAGCTTCCTCTCGGAGGGGGCGCACAATGAGCAGTTCTTC. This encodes CASSFLSEGAHNEQFF.

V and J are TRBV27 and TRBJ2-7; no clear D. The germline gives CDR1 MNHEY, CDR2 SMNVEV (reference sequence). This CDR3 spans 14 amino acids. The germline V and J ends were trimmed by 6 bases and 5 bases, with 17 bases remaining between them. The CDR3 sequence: CASSPGFPGHEQYF. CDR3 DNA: TGTGCCAGCAGCCCCGGGTTTCCGGGCCACGAGCAGTACTTC.

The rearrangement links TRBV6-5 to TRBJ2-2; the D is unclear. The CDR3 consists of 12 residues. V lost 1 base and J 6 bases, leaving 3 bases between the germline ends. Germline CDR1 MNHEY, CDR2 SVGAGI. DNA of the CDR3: TGTGCCAGCAGTTACTGGTCCGGGGAGCTGTTTTTT. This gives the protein CASSYWSGELFF.

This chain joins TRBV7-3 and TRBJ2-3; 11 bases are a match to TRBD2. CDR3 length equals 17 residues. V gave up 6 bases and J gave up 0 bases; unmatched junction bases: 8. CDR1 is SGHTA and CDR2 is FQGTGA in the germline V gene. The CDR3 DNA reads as TGTGCCAGCAGTCCCGTAGTAGCGGGAGGGAGCACAGATACGCAGTATTTT. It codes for CASSPVVAGGSTDTQYF.

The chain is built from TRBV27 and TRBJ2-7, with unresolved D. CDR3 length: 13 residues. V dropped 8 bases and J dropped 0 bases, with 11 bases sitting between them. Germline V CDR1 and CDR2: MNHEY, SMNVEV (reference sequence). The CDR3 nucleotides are TGTGCCAGCGGTGGGCCTGGCTCCTACGAGCAGTACTTC. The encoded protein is CASGGPGSYEQYF.

The CDR3 loop reads CASSPGTSDTQYF. The CDR3 coding sequence is TGTGCCAGCAGTCCCGGGACTAGCGATACGCAGTATTTT. The chain carries TRBV27 and TRBJ2-3, with 9 nucleotides matching TRBD2. The V gene's germline CDR1 is MNHEY and CDR2 SMNVEV (reference sequence). This CDR3 comprises 13 residues. Unmatched junction bases numbered 3, after V lost 5 bases and J lost 6 bases.

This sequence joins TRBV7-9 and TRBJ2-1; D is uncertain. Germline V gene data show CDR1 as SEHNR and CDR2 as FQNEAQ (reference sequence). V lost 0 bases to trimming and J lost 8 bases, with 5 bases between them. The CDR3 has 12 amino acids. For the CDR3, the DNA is TGTGCCAGCAGCTTAGCTGGCTATGAGCAGTTCTTC. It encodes CASSLAGYEQFF.

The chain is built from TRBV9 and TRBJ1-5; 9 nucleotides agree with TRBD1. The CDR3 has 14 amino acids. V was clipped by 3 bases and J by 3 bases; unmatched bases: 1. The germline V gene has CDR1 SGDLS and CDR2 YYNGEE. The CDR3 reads CASSGTGANQPQHF. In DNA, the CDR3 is TGTGCCAGCAGCGGGACAGGGGCCAATCAGCCCCAGCATTTT.

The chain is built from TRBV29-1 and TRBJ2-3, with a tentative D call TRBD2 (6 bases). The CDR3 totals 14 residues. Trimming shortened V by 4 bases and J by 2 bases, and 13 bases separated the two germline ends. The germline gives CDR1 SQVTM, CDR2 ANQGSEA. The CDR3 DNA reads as TGCAGCGTTGGATCTCTAGCGAACACAGATACGCAGTATTTT. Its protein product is CSVGSLANTDTQYF.

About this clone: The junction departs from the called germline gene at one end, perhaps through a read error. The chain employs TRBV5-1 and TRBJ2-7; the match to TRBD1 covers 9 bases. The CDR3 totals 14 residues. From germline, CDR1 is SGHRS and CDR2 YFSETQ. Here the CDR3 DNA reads TGCGCCAGCAACTTGGGGACAGGGCTGGACGAGCAGTACTTC. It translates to CASNLGTGLDEQYF.

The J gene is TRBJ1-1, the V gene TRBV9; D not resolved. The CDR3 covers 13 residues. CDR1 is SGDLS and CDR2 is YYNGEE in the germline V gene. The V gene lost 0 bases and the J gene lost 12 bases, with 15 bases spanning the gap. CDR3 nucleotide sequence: TGTGCCAGCAGCGTAGTATCGACCCAAGAACCTTTCTTT. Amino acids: CASSVVSTQEPFF.

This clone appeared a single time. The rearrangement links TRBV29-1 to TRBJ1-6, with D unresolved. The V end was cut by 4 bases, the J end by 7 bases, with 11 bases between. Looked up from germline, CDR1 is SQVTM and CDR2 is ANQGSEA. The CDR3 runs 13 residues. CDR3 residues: CSVGSGENSPLHF. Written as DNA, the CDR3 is TGCAGCGTTGGCTCCGGGGAAAATTCACCCCTCCACTTT.

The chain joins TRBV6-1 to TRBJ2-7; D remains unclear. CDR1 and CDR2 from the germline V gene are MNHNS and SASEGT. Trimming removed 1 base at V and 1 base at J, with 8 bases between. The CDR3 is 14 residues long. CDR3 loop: CASSEGVVSYEQYF. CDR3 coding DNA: TGTGCCAGCAGTGAAGGAGTAGTTTCCTACGAGCAGTACTTC.

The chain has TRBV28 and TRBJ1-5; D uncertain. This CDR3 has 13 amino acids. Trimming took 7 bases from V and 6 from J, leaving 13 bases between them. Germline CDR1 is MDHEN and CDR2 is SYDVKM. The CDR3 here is CASTRGGIQPQHF. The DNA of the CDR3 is TGTGCCAGCACACGGGGAGGGATTCAGCCCCAGCATTTT.

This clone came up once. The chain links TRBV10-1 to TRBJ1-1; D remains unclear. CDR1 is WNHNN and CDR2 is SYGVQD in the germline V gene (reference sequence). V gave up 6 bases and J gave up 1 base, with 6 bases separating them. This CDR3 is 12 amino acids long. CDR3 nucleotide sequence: TGCGCCAGCAGACCCAGGAACACTGAAGCTTTCTTT. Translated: CASRPRNTEAFF.

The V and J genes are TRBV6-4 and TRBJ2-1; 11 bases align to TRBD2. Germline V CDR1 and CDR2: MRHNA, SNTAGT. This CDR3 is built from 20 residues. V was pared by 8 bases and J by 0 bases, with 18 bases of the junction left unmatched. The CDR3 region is CASPQGLAGGQTFSYNEQFF. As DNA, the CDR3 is TGTGCCAGCCCCCAAGGCCTAGCGGGAGGACAGACCTTCTCCTACAATGAGCAGTTCTTC.

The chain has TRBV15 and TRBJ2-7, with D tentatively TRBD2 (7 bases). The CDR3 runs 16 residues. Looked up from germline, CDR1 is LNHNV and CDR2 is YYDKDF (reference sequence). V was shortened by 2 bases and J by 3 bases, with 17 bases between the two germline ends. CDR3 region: CATSRSPSGGGYEQYF. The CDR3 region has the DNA TGTGCCACCAGCAGAAGTCCTAGCGGAGGGGGCTACGAGCAGTACTTC. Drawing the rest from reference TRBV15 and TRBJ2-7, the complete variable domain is DAMVIQNPRYQVTQFGKPVTLSCSQTLNHNVMYWYQQKSSQAPKLLFHYYDKDFNNEADTPDNFQSRRPNTSFCFLDIRSPGLGDTAMYLCATSRSPSGGGYEQYFGPGTRLTVT.